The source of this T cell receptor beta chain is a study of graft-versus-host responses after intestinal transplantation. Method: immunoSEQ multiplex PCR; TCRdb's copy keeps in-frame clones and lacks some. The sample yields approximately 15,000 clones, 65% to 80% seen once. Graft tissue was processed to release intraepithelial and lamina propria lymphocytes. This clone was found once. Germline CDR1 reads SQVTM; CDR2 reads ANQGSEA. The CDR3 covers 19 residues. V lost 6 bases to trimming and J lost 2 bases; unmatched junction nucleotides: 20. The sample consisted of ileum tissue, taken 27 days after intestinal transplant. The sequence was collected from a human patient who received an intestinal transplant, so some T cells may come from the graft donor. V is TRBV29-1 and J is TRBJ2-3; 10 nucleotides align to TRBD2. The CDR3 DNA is TGCAGCGTCCCCTGGGTAGCGGGGGGTCCCCACCATTACACAGATACGCAGTATTTT. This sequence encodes CSVPWVAGGPHHYTDTQYF.